This entry lists 27 T cell receptor beta chains sequenced from one sample in a study of blood T cell repertoires in COVID-19. TCRdb's copy holds only in-frame clones and misses some; the assay was immunoSEQ multiplex PCR. In the table there are 150,000 to 200,000 clones, 65% to 80% of which are singletons. Specimen: PBMCs or T cells enriched from blood (not recorded which). These TCRs come from a woman in her forties or fifties with acute COVID-19.

The chain carries TRBV27 and TRBJ1-1; D possibly corresponds to TRBD1 (5 bases). The V end lost 2 bases, the J end lost 12 bases, and 16 bases lay between the germline ends. Germline V gives CDR1 MNHEY, CDR2 SMNVEV (reference sequence). The CDR3 consists of 13 residues. The CDR3 region has the DNA TGTGCCAGCAGTTTAATAGCAGGGTTGGGGACTTTCTTT. Amino acid sequence: CASSLIAGLGTFF.

This chain joins TRBV30 and TRBJ1-6; 9 bases line up with TRBD1. The J segment lost 6 bases and the V segment lost 1 base, leaving 4 bases of the junction unmatched. CDR1 GTSNPN and CDR2 SVGIG come from the germline V gene (reference sequence). The CDR3 is 15 amino acids. As DNA, the CDR3 is TGTGCCTGGAGTGCAAACAGGGGGCTTAATTCACCCCTCCACTTT. Translation gives CAWSANRGLNSPLHF. The full variable domain, its missing parts supplied by reference TRBV30 and TRBJ1-6, is SQTIHQWPATLVQPVGSPLSLECTVEGTSNPNLYWYRQAAGRGLQLLFYSVGIGQISSEVPQNLSASRPQDRQFILSSKKLLLSDSGFYLCAWSANRGLNSPLHFGNGTRLTVT.

The chain has TRBV2 and TRBJ1-3, with a tentative D call TRBD1 (6 bases). Looked up from germline, CDR1 is SNHLY and CDR2 is FYNNEI. There are 13 residues in the CDR3. V shed 9 bases and J shed 0 bases, with 9 bases lying between them. The CDR3 sequence is CARRDTSGNTIYF. Here the CDR3 DNA reads TGTGCCAGACGGGACACCTCTGGAAACACCATATATTTT.

This rearrangement joins TRBV18 to TRBJ1-1; TRBD1 matches 7 bases. This CDR3 spans 15 amino acids. From germline, CDR1 is KGHSH and CDR2 LQKENI. The V gene end was trimmed by 5 bases and the J gene end by 4 bases; junction bases not matched to a gene: 10. CDR3 sequence: CASSTYRGEGTEAFF. The CDR3 nucleotides are TGTGCCAGCTCAACTTACAGGGGAGAAGGCACTGAAGCTTTCTTT. Together with reference TRBV18 and TRBJ1-1, the CDR3 gives the full variable domain: NAGVMQNPRHLVRRRGQEARLRCSPMKGHSHVYWYRQLPEEGLKFMVYLQKENIIDESGMPKERFSAEFPKEGPSILRIQQVVRGDSAAYFCASSTYRGEGTEAFFGQGTRLTVV.

V gene TRBV6-5 combines with J gene TRBJ1-5; TRBD1 matches 9 bases. Germline values: CDR1 MNHEY, CDR2 SVGAGI. This CDR3 is 15 amino acids long. V was pared by 6 bases and J by 3 bases, with 6 bases of the junction left unmatched. This CDR3 is CASSWDRALNQPQHF. The CDR3 DNA is TGTGCCAGCAGCTGGGACAGGGCCCTCAATCAGCCCCAGCATTTT.

This chain links TRBV7-9 with TRBJ1-5; 8 nucleotides align to TRBD1. The CDR3 length is 14 residues. Germline V gene lookup returns CDR1 SEHNR and CDR2 FQNEAQ (reference sequence). Germline trimming cut 5 bases from V and 7 bases from J; bases unmatched to any gene: 7. CDR3 loop: CASSIGQGEQPQHF. The CDR3 nucleotides are TGTGCCAGCAGCATAGGACAGGGCGAACAGCCCCAGCATTTT.

The rearrangement links TRBV9 to TRBJ1-3; TRBD1 agrees at 9 bases. Germline-derived CDR1 and CDR2 are SGDLS and YYNGEE. The CDR3 length is 15 residues. V gave up 3 bases and J gave up 2 bases; unmatched junction bases: 3. The CDR3: CASSAGQGTGNTIYF. CDR3 bases: TGTGCCAGCAGCGCGGGACAGGGTACTGGAAACACCATATATTTT. Full variable domain (rest looked up from reference TRBV9 and TRBJ1-3): DSGVTQTPKHLITATGQRVTLRCSPRSGDLSVYWYQQSLDQGLQFLIQYYNGEERAKGNILERFSAQQFPDLHSELNLSSLELGDSALYFCASSAGQGTGNTIYFGEGSWLTVV.

The J gene is TRBJ2-3, the V gene TRBV6-6; the match to TRBD1 covers 9 bases. V shed 6 bases and J 2 bases; nucleotides not matched to a gene: 9. The V gene's germline CDR1 is MNHNY and CDR2 SVGAGI (reference sequence). This CDR3 is 16 amino acids long. CDR3 in amino acids: CASSQARDRVTDTQYF. As DNA, the CDR3 is TGTGCCAGCAGCCAAGCCCGGGACAGGGTCACAGATACGCAGTATTTT.

The sample holds a few counts of this clone. The chain carries TRBV28 and TRBJ1-6, with D uncertain. Per germline, CDR1 MDHEN and CDR2 SYDVKM. The ends were cut back, 3 bases at V and 12 bases at J, with 9 bases in the middle. CDR3 size: 12 residues. The CDR3 nucleotides read TGTGCCAGCAGTTTGGAGGCTAGACCCCTCCACTTT. Its translation: CASSLEARPLHF.

In this sample, this clone turned up a few times. V gene TRBV6-2 or TRBV6-3 combines with J gene TRBJ1-1; maybe TRBD1 (5 bases). The CDR3 contains 13 residues. V was shortened by 1 base and J by 5 bases, with 8 bases between the two germline ends. Germline lookup yields CDR1 MNHEY and CDR2 SVGEGT. In DNA form, the CDR3 reads TGTGCCAGCAGTTACTGGGGGGAGACTGAAGCTTTCTTT. It translates to CASSYWGETEAFF.

This clone was recorded only once. The rearrangement links TRBV11-2 to TRBJ2-1; TRBD2 aligns across 11 bases. Germline-derived CDR1 and CDR2 are SGHAT and FQNNGV. CDR3 length: 13 amino acids. V lost 6 bases and J lost 7; bases outside the gene matches: 2. This CDR3 is CASRASGGNEQFF. The DNA of the CDR3 is TGTGCCAGCAGGGCTAGCGGGGGGAATGAGCAGTTCTTC.

V and J are TRBV4-1 and TRBJ2-2; D remains unclear. Trimming pared 7 bases from V and 1 base from J, leaving 10 bases between. The germline V gene has CDR1 MGHRA and CDR2 YSYEKL. This CDR3 spans 14 amino acids. The CDR3 DNA follows: TGCGCCAGCACCAGAACCTTGAACACCGGGGAGCTGTTTTTT. Its protein product is CASTRTLNTGELFF.

This sequence joins TRBV19 and TRBJ1-1; tentatively, D is TRBD1 (5 bases). The ends were cut back, 0 bases at V and 2 bases at J, with 16 bases in the middle. From germline, CDR1 is LNHDA and CDR2 SQIVND (reference sequence). The CDR3 covers 17 residues. The CDR3 region has the DNA TGTGCCAGTAGTATAGAGGGGGAGGGTGTTTCAAACACTGAAGCTTTCTTT. Protein product: CASSIEGEGVSNTEAFF.

This clone was counted between two and nine times. The chain has TRBV5-1 and TRBJ2-2; 8 nucleotides agree with TRBD1. Germline values: CDR1 SGHRS, CDR2 YFSETQ. V lost 0 bases to trimming and J lost 4 bases; unmatched junction nucleotides: 8. The CDR3 is 17 amino acids. In DNA, the CDR3 is TGCGCCAGCAGCTTGGCCCAGACAGGGGTCCGCACCGGGGAGCTGTTTTTT. It translates to CASSLAQTGVRTGELFF.

The chain recombines TRBV5-6 with TRBJ2-1; 7 bases align to TRBD1. This CDR3 comprises 13 residues. CDR1 and CDR2 (germline): SGHDT, YYEEEE. V shed 4 bases, J shed 6 bases, and the junction held 4 bases outside the gene matches. The CDR3 DNA follows: TGTGCCAGCAGCCTAGGGGGCCCCAATGAGCAGTTCTTC. Amino acid sequence: CASSLGGPNEQFF. The full variable domain, with the rest looked up from reference TRBV5-6 and TRBJ2-1, is DAGVTQSPTHLIKTRGQQVTLRCSPKSGHDTVSWYQQALGQGPQFIFQYYEEEERQRGNFPDRFSGHQFPNYSSELNVNALLLGDSALYLCASSLGGPNEQFFGPGTRLTVL.

CDR3 nucleotide sequence: TGTGCCAGCAGCTCCAAAGGGACATTCTATGGCTACACCTTC. Encoded protein: CASSSKGTFYGYTF. V is TRBV7-2 and J is TRBJ1-2; possibly TRBD1 for D (6 bases). The CDR3 has 14 amino acids. The V gene's germline CDR1 is SGHTA and CDR2 FQGNSA. V lost 4 bases to trimming and J lost 4 bases, with 13 bases between them.

The chain carries TRBV3-1 (or the pseudogene TRBV3-2) and TRBJ2-3, with 9 bases matching TRBD2. From germline, CDR1 is LGHDT and CDR2 YNNKEL (reference sequence). After removal of 7 bases from V and 1 base from J, the junction contained 3 bases not matched to a gene. The CDR3 covers 14 residues. The CDR3: CASNLAGGTDTQYF. CDR3 in DNA: TGTGCCAGCAACTTAGCGGGAGGCACAGATACGCAGTATTTT.

This clone came up a few times. The chain carries TRBV9 and TRBJ1-1; D is possibly TRBD1 (6 bases). The CDR3 has 14 amino acids. The V gene lost 1 base and the J gene lost 4 bases, with 11 bases spanning the gap. In germline, CDR1 is SGDLS, CDR2 YYNGEE. This CDR3 reads CASSVYGTSTEAFF. For the CDR3, the DNA is TGTGCCAGCAGCGTATATGGGACAAGCACTGAAGCTTTCTTT.

The chain recombines TRBV3-1 (or the pseudogene TRBV3-2) with TRBJ1-5; D remains ambiguous. The germline V gene encodes CDR1 LGHDT and CDR2 YNNKEL (reference sequence). The CDR3 contains 13 residues. The ends were cut back, 3 bases at V and 7 bases at J, with 10 bases in the middle. The CDR3 reads CASSHRGSQPQHF. CDR3 coding DNA: TGTGCCAGCAGCCATCGGGGTAGCCAGCCCCAGCATTTT.

The chain combines TRBV11-2 with TRBJ2-3; D possibly corresponds to TRBD2 (6 bases). This CDR3 spans 18 amino acids. V lost 5 bases, J lost 0 bases, and 21 bases lay in between. CDR1 SGHAT and CDR2 FQNNGV come from the germline V gene. CDR3 amino acids: CASSPRPFTGESTDTQYF. The CDR3 DNA is TGTGCCAGCAGCCCGAGACCTTTTACGGGGGAAAGCACAGATACGCAGTATTTT.

This chain links TRBV28 with TRBJ1-4; 9 nucleotides agree with TRBD1. Unmatched junction bases numbered 8, after V lost 6 bases and J lost 6 bases. Germline lookup yields CDR1 MDHEN and CDR2 SYDVKM. The CDR3 runs 15 residues. CDR3 in DNA: TGTGCCAGCAGCAATCCGGGACAGGGCTATGAAAAACTGTTTTTT. Protein product: CASSNPGQGYEKLFF.

The chain has TRBV18 and TRBJ2-6, with D possibly matching TRBD2 (7 bases). The germline V gene has CDR1 KGHSH and CDR2 LQKENI. V was cut by 3 bases and J by 0 bases, with 12 bases left in between. The CDR3 length is 17 residues. CDR3 protein: CASSPGGPRSGANVLTF. CDR3 nucleotides: TGTGCCAGCTCACCCGGGGGGCCCCGCTCTGGGGCCAACGTCCTGACTTTC.

V is TRBV28 and J is TRBJ1-4; D is undetermined. Trimming took 5 bases from V and 8 from J, leaving 15 bases between them. From germline, CDR1 is MDHEN and CDR2 SYDVKM. The CDR3 length is 14 residues. The CDR3 nucleotides are TGTGCCAGCAGTCTGGGAGAGCTCGGCGAAAAACTGTTTTTT. Its protein is CASSLGELGEKLFF.

The genes are TRBV28 and TRBJ1-2; 8 bases are shared with TRBD1. Germline loops: CDR1 MDHEN, CDR2 SYDVKM. Trimming took 7 bases from V and 14 from J; bases not matched to a gene: 15. CDR3 length equals 13 residues. For the CDR3, the DNA is TGTGCCAGCACTGTACTCAATGGACAGGGAGTTACCTTC. This gives the protein CASTVLNGQGVTF.

The J gene is TRBJ2-2, the V gene TRBV12-5; the D gene is possibly TRBD1 (6 bases). CDR1 and CDR2 from the germline V gene are LGHNT and FRNRAP. The V end was cut by 5 bases, the J end by 5 bases, with 18 bases between. The length of the CDR3 is 16 residues. CDR3 region: CASGLQQGPGTGELFF. Here the CDR3 DNA reads TGTGCTAGTGGTCTTCAACAGGGCCCGGGGACCGGGGAGCTGTTTTTT.

This chain uses TRBV19 with TRBJ1-2; 7 nucleotides match TRBD1. The CDR3 has 13 residues. The V gene end was trimmed by 5 bases and the J gene end by 8 bases; junction bases not matched to a gene: 8. Germline loops: CDR1 LNHDA, CDR2 SQIVND (reference sequence). CDR3 loop: CASSDREVYGYTF. DNA for the CDR3: TGTGCCAGTAGTGACAGGGAAGTTTACGGCTACACCTTC.

The J gene is TRBJ2-3, the V gene TRBV4-1, with 11 bases aligning to TRBD1. Trimming took 1 base from V and 2 from J; bases not matched to a gene: 8. The CDR3 has 18 residues. Germline V CDR1 and CDR2: MGHRA, YSYEKL. CDR3 DNA: TGCGCCAGCAGCCAAGCGATGGGACAGGGGGGGTACACAGATACGCAGTATTTT. Encoded protein: CASSQAMGQGGYTDTQYF.